This TCR beta chain was sequenced during a study of blood T cell repertoires in COVID-19. Across the study: The study drew acute and convalescent COVID-19 samples from the United States, Italy and Spain.

Clones were read by immunoSEQ multiplex PCR, and TCRdb kept only the in-frame ones, dropping some. The sample has over 200,000 clones, around four fifths seen once. V was shortened by 0 bases and J by 5 bases, with 15 bases between the two germline ends. Germline V gives CDR1 SGDLS, CDR2 YYNGEE. The CDR3 extends over 15 amino acids. The sequence was collected from a man aged 80 or over with acute or convalescent COVID-19. The genes are TRBV9 and TRBJ2-7; D gene ambiguous. The specimen sequenced was peripheral blood. The CDR3 coding sequence is TGTGCCAGCAGCGTAGGGGTAAGCGCCGAGGACGAGCAGTACTTC. It yields the protein CASSVGVSAEDEQYF.